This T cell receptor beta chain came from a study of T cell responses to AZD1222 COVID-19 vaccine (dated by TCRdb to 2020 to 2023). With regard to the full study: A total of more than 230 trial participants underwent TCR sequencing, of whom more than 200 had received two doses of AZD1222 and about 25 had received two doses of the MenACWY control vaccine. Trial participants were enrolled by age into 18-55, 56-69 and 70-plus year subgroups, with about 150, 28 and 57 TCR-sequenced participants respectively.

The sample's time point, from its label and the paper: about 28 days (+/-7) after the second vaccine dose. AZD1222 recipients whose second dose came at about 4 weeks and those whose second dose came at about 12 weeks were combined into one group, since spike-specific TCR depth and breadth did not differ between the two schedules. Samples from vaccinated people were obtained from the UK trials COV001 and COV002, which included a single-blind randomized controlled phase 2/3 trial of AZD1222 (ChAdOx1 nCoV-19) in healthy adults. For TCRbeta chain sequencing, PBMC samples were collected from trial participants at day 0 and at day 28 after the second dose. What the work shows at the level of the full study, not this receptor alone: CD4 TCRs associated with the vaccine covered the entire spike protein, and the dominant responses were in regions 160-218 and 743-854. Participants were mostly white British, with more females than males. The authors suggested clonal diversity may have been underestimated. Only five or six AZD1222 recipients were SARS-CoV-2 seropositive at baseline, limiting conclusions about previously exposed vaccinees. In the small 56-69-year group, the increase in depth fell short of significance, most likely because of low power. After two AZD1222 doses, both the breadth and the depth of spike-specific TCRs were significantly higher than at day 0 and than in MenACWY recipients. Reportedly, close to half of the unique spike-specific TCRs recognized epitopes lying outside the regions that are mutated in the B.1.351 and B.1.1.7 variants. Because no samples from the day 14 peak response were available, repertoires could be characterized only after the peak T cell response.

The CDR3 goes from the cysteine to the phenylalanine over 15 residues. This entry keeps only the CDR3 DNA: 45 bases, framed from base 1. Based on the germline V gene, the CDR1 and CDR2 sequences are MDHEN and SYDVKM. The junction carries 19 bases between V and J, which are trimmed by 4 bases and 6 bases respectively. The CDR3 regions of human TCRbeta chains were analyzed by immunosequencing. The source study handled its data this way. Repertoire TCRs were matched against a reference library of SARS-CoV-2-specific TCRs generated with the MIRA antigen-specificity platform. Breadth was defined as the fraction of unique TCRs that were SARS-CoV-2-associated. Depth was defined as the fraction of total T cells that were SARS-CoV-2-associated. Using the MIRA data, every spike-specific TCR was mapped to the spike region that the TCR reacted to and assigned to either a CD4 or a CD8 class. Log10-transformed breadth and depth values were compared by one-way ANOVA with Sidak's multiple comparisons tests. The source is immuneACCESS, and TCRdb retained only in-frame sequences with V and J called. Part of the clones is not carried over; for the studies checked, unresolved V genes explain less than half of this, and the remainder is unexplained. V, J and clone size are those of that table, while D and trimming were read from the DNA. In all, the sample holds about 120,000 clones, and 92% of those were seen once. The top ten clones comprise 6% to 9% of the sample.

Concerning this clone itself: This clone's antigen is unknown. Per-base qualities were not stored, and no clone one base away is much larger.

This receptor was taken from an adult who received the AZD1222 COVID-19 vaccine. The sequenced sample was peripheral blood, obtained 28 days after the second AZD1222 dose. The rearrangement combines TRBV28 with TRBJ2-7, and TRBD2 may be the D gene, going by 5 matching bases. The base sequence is TGTGCCAGCAGTTCTGGAGGACTGGATTCCGGCGAGCAGTACTTC. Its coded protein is CASSSGGLDSGEQYF.